The source of this TCR beta chain is a study of blood T cell repertoires in COVID-19. Background on the study: Samples taken during acute and convalescent COVID-19 were collected in the United States, Italy and Spain. In each case, the material was cDNA or gDNA derived from T cells, B-cell-depleted T cells, or PBMCs.

With 6 bases clipped from V and 1 base from J, the junction kept 6 bases outside the gene matches. In germline, CDR1 is SNHLY, CDR2 FYNNEI. This CDR3 is built from 15 residues. Cohort allocation depended upon clinical history that participants reported. Authors' analysis steps: Scientists estimated how many nucleated cells there were by amplifying reference gene primers. Here immunoSEQ multiplex PCR was the method, and the copy in TCRdb shows in-frame clones only, minus some. Clonal size and the V and J genes are those of that table, whereas D and trimming came from the DNA. The sample includes about 220,000 clones, roughly 88% seen only once; the top ten take over 3%.

This sequence was found in a woman in her forties with acute COVID-19. The sample comprised PBMCs or T cells enriched from blood (not recorded which). The V call is TRBV2, the J call TRBJ1-5; 7 positions match TRBD1. Here the CDR3 DNA reads TGTGCCAGCAGGGAAAACAGGGGCAGCAATCAGCCCCAGCATTTT. Encoded protein: CASRENRGSNQPQHF.